Presented here are 19 T cell receptor beta chains from one specimen sequenced in a study of identical twins. TCRdb ran MiXCR on the 5' RACE reads and lists one entry per CDR3 protein. Of under 900,000 distinct CDR3 sequences listed, about 12% are singletons. This sample was also put to use in a study of yellow fever vaccine responses in identical twins.

The sequenced sample consisted of PBMCs. The receptors were gathered from a young woman in good health.

V is TRBV5-1 and J is TRBJ2-1; the match to TRBD1 covers 7 bases. Losses at the gene ends were 0 bases for V and 5 bases for J; bases not matched to a gene: 2. This CDR3 spans 14 amino acids. Germline V gene data show CDR1 as SGHRS and CDR2 as YFSETQ. CDR3 in amino acids: CASSLGQGDNEQFF. The DNA of the CDR3 is TGCGCCAGCAGCTTGGGACAGGGTGACAATGAGCAGTTCTTC.

This clonotype was counted many times. V gene TRBV4-1 combines with J gene TRBJ2-1; tentatively, D is TRBD1 or TRBD2 (6 bases each). The V end lost 6 bases, the J end lost 7 bases, and 13 bases lay between the germline ends. This CDR3 contains 13 residues. Germline lookup yields CDR1 MGHRA and CDR2 YSYEKL. The CDR3: CASSFSGANEQFF. The DNA for the CDR3 is TGCGCCAGCAGTTTCTCGGGGGCTAATGAGCAGTTCTTC.

This clonotype came up many times. The chain joins TRBV10-3 to TRBJ2-3; the D is unclear. The CDR3 contains 16 residues. In germline, CDR1 is ENHRY, CDR2 SYGVKD. Trimming took 0 bases from V and 0 from J, leaving 10 bases between them. The CDR3 protein is CAISESIKSSTDTQYF. The CDR3 coding sequence is TGTGCCATCAGTGAGTCTATTAAGTCCAGCACAGATACGCAGTATTTT.

The V and J genes are TRBV6-1 and TRBJ2-7, with D possibly matching TRBD2 (5 bases). The length of the CDR3 is 15 residues. V shed 5 bases and J shed 1 base, with 15 bases lying between them. Germline V gives CDR1 MNHNS, CDR2 SASEGT. CDR3 in DNA: TGTGCCAGCAGTAGAGATTTGGAGGCTTCCTACGAGCAGTACTTC. It encodes CASSRDLEASYEQYF.

This clonotype was detected many times. The rearrangement joins TRBV29-1 to TRBJ2-1; tentative D call: TRBD1 (5 bases). Trimming pared 8 bases from V and 2 bases from J, leaving 22 bases between. The V gene's germline CDR1 is SQVTM and CDR2 ANQGSEA. This CDR3 spans 16 amino acids. The CDR3 coding sequence is TGCAGCCGACTTGGAGAGACAGCGATTACCTACAATGAGCAGTTCTTC. It translates to CSRLGETAITYNEQFF.

This clonotype was seen more than once but under ten times. The chain has TRBV20-1 and TRBJ2-1, with TRBD1 as a possible D gene (5 bases). Trimming stripped 6 bases from V and 5 bases from J, with 17 bases between. Germline V gene sequence: CDR1 DFQATT, CDR2 SNEGSKA (reference sequence). CDR3 length: 14 amino acids. The CDR3 loop reads CSAHRQGVHNEQFF. The CDR3 DNA sequence: TGCAGTGCCCACCGACAAGGGGTTCACAATGAGCAGTTCTTC.

This clonotype was found a few times. The chain couples TRBV7-8 to TRBJ2-5; TRBD1 might be the D (5 bases). V gave up 3 bases and J gave up 1 base, with 9 bases separating them. This CDR3 contains 14 residues. The germline CDR1 and CDR2 sequences are SGHVS and FQNEAQ. CDR3 sequence: CASSLITGQETQYF. The CDR3 DNA follows: TGTGCCAGCAGCTTGATTACAGGCCAAGAGACCCAGTACTTC.

This clonotype was observed a few times. The V call is TRBV5-1, the J call TRBJ2-1, with 15 bases aligning to TRBD2. The germline V gene has CDR1 SGHRS and CDR2 YFSETQ. V trimming: 3 bases; J trimming: 7 bases; junction bases outside the gene matches: 8. This CDR3 spans 17 amino acids. This CDR3 is CASSSPGLAGGGNEQFF. The DNA of the CDR3 is TGCGCCAGCAGCTCGCCCGGACTAGCGGGAGGGGGGAATGAGCAGTTCTTC.

The chain links TRBV28 to TRBJ2-1; a weak D match, TRBD2 (5 bases). Germline V gives CDR1 MDHEN, CDR2 SYDVKM. Deletions cut 3 bases from V and 12 bases from J, with 18 bases between. This CDR3 region has 14 residues. The DNA of the CDR3 is TGTGCCAGCAGTTTGAGAGGCGGGCTAACGATGCAGTTCTTC. Its translation is CASSLRGGLTMQFF.

This clonotype was observed a handful of times. V and J are TRBV12-3 or TRBV12-4 and TRBJ2-1; TRBD2 matches 7 bases. After removal of 6 bases from V and 2 bases from J, the junction contained 4 bases not matched to a gene. The CDR3 spans 14 residues. The CDR3 protein is CASRERGTYNEQFF. DNA of the CDR3: TGTGCCAGCAGGGAGCGGGGAACCTACAATGAGCAGTTCTTC.

This clonotype has a handful of counts. DNA for the CDR3: TGTGCCAGCAGCTCAGGACAGGGGCGTCTCCAAGAGACCCAGTACTTC. This gives the protein CASSSGQGRLQETQYF. This chain connects TRBV7-9 to TRBJ2-5, with 9 bases fitting TRBD1. The germline gives CDR1 SEHNR, CDR2 FQNEAQ (reference sequence). This CDR3 is built from 16 residues. V lost 4 bases to trimming and J lost 1 base; unmatched junction nucleotides: 7.

In this sample, this clonotype turned up a few times. The chain recombines TRBV16 with TRBJ2-1; no definite D call. The germline V gene encodes CDR1 KGHSY and CDR2 FQNENV. The V and J ends lost 2 bases and 5 bases respectively, with 7 bases between them. There are 13 residues in the CDR3. CDR3 protein: CASSQKSNNEQFF. The CDR3 DNA is TGTGCCAGCAGCCAAAAGTCAAACAATGAGCAGTTCTTC.

The chain is built from TRBV5-6 and TRBJ2-5; D is ambiguous. V dropped 1 base and J dropped 1 base, with 5 bases sitting between them. The CDR3 spans 13 residues. Germline loops: CDR1 SGHDT, CDR2 YYEEEE. The CDR3 DNA reads as TGTGCCAGCAGCTTGTCGTTCCAAGAGACCCAGTACTTC. It yields the protein CASSLSFQETQYF.

The rearrangement links TRBV6-1 to TRBJ1-1; D is unclear. This CDR3 has 10 amino acids. The ends were cut back, 9 bases at V and 4 bases at J, with 6 bases in the middle. CDR1 is MNHNS, CDR2 SASEGT, per germline. The CDR3 here is CASDRTEAFF. CDR3 in DNA: TGTGCCAGTGACCGCACTGAAGCTTTCTTT.

This clonotype turned up a few times. V usage is TRBV2 and J usage is TRBJ1-5; 9 bases are a match to TRBD1. V lost 8 bases and J lost 1; bases outside the gene matches: 6. Germline CDR1 reads SNHLY; CDR2 reads FYNNEI. CDR3 length: 15 residues. This CDR3 reads CASDRGINSNQPQHF. In DNA, the CDR3 is TGTGCCAGCGACAGGGGGATTAACAGCAATCAGCCCCAGCATTTT.

The J gene is TRBJ2-2, the V gene TRBV12-3 or TRBV12-4; TRBD1 agrees at 8 bases. Trimming removed 5 bases from V and 5 bases from J; junction bases left unmatched: 7. The CDR3 has 15 amino acids. The CDR3: CASSARGLGTGELFF. The CDR3 nucleotides read TGTGCCAGCAGTGCCAGGGGGCTCGGGACCGGGGAGCTGTTTTTT.

V and J are TRBV7-9 and TRBJ2-1, with D perhaps being TRBD1 or TRBD2 (6 bases each). The CDR3 runs 16 residues. Deletions cut 5 bases from V and 6 bases from J, with 20 bases between. Germline CDR1 SEHNR, CDR2 FQNEAQ (reference sequence). CDR3 loop: CASSQNRGPRGNEQFF. CDR3 sequence (DNA): TGTGCCAGCAGCCAGAACCGGGGGCCCCGCGGCAATGAGCAGTTCTTC.

In this sample, this clonotype turned up a few times. This rearrangement joins TRBV12-3 or TRBV12-4 to TRBJ2-3; D is unresolved. The CDR3 sequence is 13 residues long. V was pared by 6 bases and J by 2 bases, with 9 bases between. The CDR3 sequence: CASRFPATDTQYF. For the CDR3, the DNA is TGTGCCAGCAGGTTCCCCGCCACAGATACGCAGTATTTT.

This clonotype was detected a few times. The V gene is TRBV20-1, the J gene TRBJ2-2, with 8 bases matching TRBD2. Germline CDR1 DFQATT, CDR2 SNEGSKA (reference sequence). CDR3 length: 15 amino acids. V shed 6 bases, J shed 0 bases, and the junction held 6 bases outside the gene matches. CDR3 bases: TGCAGTGCCCCACGACTAGCGCCGAACACCGGGGAGCTGTTTTTT. It codes for CSAPRLAPNTGELFF.